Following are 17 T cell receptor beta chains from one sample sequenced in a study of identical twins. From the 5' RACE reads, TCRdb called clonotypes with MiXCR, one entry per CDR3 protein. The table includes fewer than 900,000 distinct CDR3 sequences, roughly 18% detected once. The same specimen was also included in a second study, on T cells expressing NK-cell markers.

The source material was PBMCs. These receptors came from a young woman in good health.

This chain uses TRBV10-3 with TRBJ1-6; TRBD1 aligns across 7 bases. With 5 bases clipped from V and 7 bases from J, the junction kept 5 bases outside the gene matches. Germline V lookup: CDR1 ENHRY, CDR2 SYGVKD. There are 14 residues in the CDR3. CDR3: CAISFDRVNSPLHF. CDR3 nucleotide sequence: TGTGCCATCAGTTTCGACAGGGTGAATTCACCCCTCCACTTT.

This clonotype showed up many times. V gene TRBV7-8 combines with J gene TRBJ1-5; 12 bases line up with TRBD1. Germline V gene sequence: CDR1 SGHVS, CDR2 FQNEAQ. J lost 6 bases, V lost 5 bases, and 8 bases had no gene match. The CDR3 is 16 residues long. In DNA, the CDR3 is TGTGCCAGCAGCCAAGGGGACAGGGGGCTGACTCAGCCCCAGCATTTT. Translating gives CASSQGDRGLTQPQHF. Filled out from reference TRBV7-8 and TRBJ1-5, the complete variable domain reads GAGVSQSPRYKVAKRGQDVALRCDPISGHVSLFWYQQALGQGPEFLTYFQNEAQLDKSGLPSDRFFAERPEGSVSTLKIQRTQQEDSAVYLCASSQGDRGLTQPQHFGDGTRLSIL.

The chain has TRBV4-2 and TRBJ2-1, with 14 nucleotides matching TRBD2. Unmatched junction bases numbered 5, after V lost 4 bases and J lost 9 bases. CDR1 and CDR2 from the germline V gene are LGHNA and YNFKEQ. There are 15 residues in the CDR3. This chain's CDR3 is CASSPTSGGDGEQFF. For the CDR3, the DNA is TGTGCCAGCAGCCCGACTAGCGGGGGGGACGGTGAGCAGTTCTTC.

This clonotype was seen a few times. The CDR3 here is CATSRVGPDGPTEAFF. CDR3 in DNA: TGTGCCACCAGCAGAGTGGGGCCGGACGGACCAACTGAAGCTTTCTTT. The chain carries TRBV15 and TRBJ1-1; TRBD1 is a possible D gene (5 bases). Germline CDR1 and CDR2: LNHNV and YYDKDF (reference sequence). Trimming stripped 1 base from V and 5 bases from J, with 17 bases between. The CDR3 sequence is 16 residues long.

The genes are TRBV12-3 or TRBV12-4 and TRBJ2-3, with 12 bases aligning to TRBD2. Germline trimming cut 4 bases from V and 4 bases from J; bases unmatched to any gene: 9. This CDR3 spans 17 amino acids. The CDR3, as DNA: TGTGCCAGCAGTTCCTGGATCCGGACTAGCGGGGCAGATACGCAGTATTTT. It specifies CASSSWIRTSGADTQYF.

The CDR3 nucleotides read TGTGCCAGCAGCCAAGATACTGGAACCTACGAGCAGTACTTC. As protein: CASSQDTGTYEQYF. The chain has TRBV14 and TRBJ2-7; unclear D gene. The CDR3 is made up of 14 amino acids. The V gene's germline CDR1 is SGHDN and CDR2 FVKESK. V was shortened by 0 bases and J by 2 bases, with 8 bases between the two germline ends.

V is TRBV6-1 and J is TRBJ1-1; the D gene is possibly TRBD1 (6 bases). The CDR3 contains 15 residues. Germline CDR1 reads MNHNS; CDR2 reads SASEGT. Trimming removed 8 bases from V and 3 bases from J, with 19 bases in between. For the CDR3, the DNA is TGTGCCAGCCTCCCCAGGGGAGCGGCTGACACTGAAGCTTTCTTT. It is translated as CASLPRGAADTEAFF.

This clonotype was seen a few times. In DNA, the CDR3 is TGTGCCAGCAGTCCCTCCCCGGGGCCCCCCTACGAGCAGTACTTC. Translated, it gives CASSPSPGPPYEQYF. The V call is TRBV6-1, the J call TRBJ2-7, with D possibly being TRBD1 or TRBD2 (5 bases each). The ends were cut back, 5 bases at V and 2 bases at J, with 16 bases in the middle. Germline V gives CDR1 MNHNS, CDR2 SASEGT. This CDR3 is 15 amino acids long.

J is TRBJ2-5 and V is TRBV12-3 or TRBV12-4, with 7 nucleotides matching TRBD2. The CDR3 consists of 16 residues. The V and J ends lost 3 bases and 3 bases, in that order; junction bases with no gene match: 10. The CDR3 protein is CASSFNRRGGEETQYF. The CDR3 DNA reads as TGTGCCAGCAGTTTTAACCGTCGTGGGGGGGAAGAGACCCAGTACTTC.

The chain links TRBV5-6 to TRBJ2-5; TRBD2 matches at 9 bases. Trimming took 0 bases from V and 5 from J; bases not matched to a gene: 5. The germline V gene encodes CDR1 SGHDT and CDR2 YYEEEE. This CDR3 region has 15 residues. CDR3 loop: CASSLVLAGHETQYF. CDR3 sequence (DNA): TGTGCCAGCAGCTTGGTCCTAGCGGGACACGAGACCCAGTACTTC.

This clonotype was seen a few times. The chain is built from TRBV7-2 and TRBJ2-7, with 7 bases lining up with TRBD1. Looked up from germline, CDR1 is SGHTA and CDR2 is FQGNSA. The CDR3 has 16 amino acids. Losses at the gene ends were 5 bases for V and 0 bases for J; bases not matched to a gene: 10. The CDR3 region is CASSRRTGKSSYEQYF. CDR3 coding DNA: TGTGCCAGCAGCCGACGGACAGGAAAGAGCTCCTACGAGCAGTACTTC.

The CDR3, as DNA: TGTGCCAGCAGCTTTCAACCTGATTCACCCCTCCACTTT. Translated: CASSFQPDSPLHF. V usage is TRBV7-2 and J usage is TRBJ1-6; D gene uncertain. CDR1 is SGHTA, CDR2 FQGNSA, per germline. V was cut by 3 bases and J by 8 bases, with 8 bases left in between. This CDR3 region has 13 residues.

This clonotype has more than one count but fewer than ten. CDR3 DNA: TGCAGTGCTCAAAGGGGAGGCATGAACACTGAAGCTTTCTTT. This sequence encodes CSAQRGGMNTEAFF. This chain links TRBV20-1 with TRBJ1-1; the D gene is possibly TRBD1 (5 bases). The CDR3 is 14 amino acids. Germline CDR1 is DFQATT and CDR2 is SNEGSKA (reference sequence). Trimming stripped 5 bases from V and 0 bases from J, with 13 bases between.

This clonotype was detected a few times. The CDR3 reads CASSYSGETHYGYTF. Here the CDR3 DNA reads TGTGCCAGCAGTTACTCGGGGGAGACACACTATGGCTACACCTTC. The chain recombines TRBV6-5 with TRBJ1-2; a weak D match, TRBD1 (5 bases). V was clipped by 0 bases and J by 3 bases, with 11 bases between them. The CDR3 extends over 15 amino acids. Germline V gives CDR1 MNHEY, CDR2 SVGAGI.

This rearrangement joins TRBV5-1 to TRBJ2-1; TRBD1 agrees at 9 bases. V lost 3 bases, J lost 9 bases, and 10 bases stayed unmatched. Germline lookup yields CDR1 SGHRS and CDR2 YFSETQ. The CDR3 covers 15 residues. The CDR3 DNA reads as TGCGCCAGCAGCTCCCGGGACAGGGAACGCGGTGAGCAGTTCTTC. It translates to CASSSRDRERGEQFF.

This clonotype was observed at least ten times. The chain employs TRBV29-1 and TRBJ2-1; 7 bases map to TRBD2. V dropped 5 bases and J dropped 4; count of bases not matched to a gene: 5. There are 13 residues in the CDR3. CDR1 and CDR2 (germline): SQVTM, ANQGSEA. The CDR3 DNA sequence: TGCAGCGTTCGGGGAGGGGCATACAATGAGCAGTTCTTC. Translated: CSVRGGAYNEQFF.

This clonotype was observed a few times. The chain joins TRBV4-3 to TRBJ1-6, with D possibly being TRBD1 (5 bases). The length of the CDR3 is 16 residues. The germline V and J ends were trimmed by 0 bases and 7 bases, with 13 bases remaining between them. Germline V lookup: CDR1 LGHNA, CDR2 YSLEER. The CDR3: CASSQDIRGDNSPLHF. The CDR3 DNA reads TGCGCCAGCAGCCAAGATATACGAGGGGACAATTCACCCCTCCACTTT.